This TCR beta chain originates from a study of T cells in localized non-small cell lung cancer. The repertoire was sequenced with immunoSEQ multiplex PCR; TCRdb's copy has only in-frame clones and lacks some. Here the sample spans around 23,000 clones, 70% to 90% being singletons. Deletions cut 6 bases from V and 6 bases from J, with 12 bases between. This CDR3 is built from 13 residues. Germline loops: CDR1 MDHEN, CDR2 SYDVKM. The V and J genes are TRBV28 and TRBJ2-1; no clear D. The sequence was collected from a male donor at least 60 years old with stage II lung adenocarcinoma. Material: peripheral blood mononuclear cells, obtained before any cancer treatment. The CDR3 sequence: CASRLWMGNEQFF. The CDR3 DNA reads TGTGCCAGCAGGCTATGGATGGGCAATGAGCAGTTCTTC.